This is a list of T cell receptor beta chains from one sample in a study of blood T cells in healthy people across ages. TCRdb independently ran MiXCR on the 5' RACE reads; one entry per CDR3 protein. This table has some 1.6 million distinct CDR3 sequences, about 31% appearing once. Source material: blood. The receptors were gathered from a woman aged 25 to 39 in good health. CDR3s include the opening cysteine and the closing phenylalanine or tryptophan. The D gene is left open where the match is weak. Clone size, where shown, is once, few, many, or a class for clones that have expanded.

d_gene,abundance,j_gene,v_gene,CDR3aa,CDR3nt
TRBD2,-,TRBJ2-5,TRBV7-2,CASSLEGGGGAWETQYF,TGTGCCAGCAGCTTAGAAGGTGGCGGGGGGGCCTGGGAGACCCAGTACTTC
TRBD1,-,TRBJ2-7,TRBV7-9,CASSFIQGASHEQYF,TGTGCCAGCAGCTTCATCCAGGGGGCGTCCCACGAGCAGTACTTC
-,few,TRBJ2-7,TRBV3-1,CASSEVGASKQYF,TGTGCCAGCAGCGAGGTGGGGGCCTCAAAGCAGTACTTC
-,-,TRBJ2-1,TRBV7-2,CASSLAGQTSSYNEQFF,TGTGCCAGCAGCTTAGCGGGCCAAACTAGCTCCTACAATGAGCAGTTCTTC
TRBD1,-,TRBJ1-2,TRBV20-1,CSVSRTGLYGYTF,TGCAGTGTATCTCGGACAGGCCTCTATGGCTACACCTTC
-,-,TRBJ2-1,TRBV3-1,CASSQSWGEQFF,TGTGCCAGCAGCCAATCCTGGGGTGAGCAGTTCTTC
TRBD2,few,TRBJ2-2,TRBV20-1,CSASIRGGATGELFF,TGCAGTGCTAGTATACGGGGGGGGGCCACCGGGGAGCTGTTTTTT
TRBD1,few,TRBJ2-7,TRBV27,CASRYRGSSYEQYF,TGTGCCAGCAGGTACAGGGGGAGCTCCTACGAGCAGTACTTC
-,few,TRBJ2-5,TRBV20-1,CSALSSPTETQYF,TGCAGTGCGTTGTCGTCCCCGACAGAGACCCAGTACTTC
-,few,TRBJ2-5,TRBV7-9,CASSLADGEQETRYF,TGTGCCAGCAGCTTAGCTGACGGTGAACAAGAGACCCGGTACTTC
TRBD2,few,TRBJ2-2,TRBV4-2,CASSQYGGSNTGELFF,TGTGCCAGCAGCCAATACGGGGGGTCGAACACCGGGGAGCTGTTTTTT
TRBD1,-,TRBJ2-7,TRBV7-9,CASSPPDRGPHERYF,TGTGCCAGCAGCCCCCCCGACAGGGGTCCCCACGAGCGGTACTTC
TRBD1,-,TRBJ2-1,TRBV10-3,CATEGDRDQKFF,TGTGCCACCGAGGGGGACAGGGATCAAAAGTTCTTC
TRBD2,few,TRBJ2-7,TRBV11-2,CASSFDPGTSGTYSYEQYF,TGTGCCAGCAGCTTCGATCCCGGGACTAGCGGGACGTACTCCTACGAGCAGTACTTC
TRBD2,few,TRBJ2-1,TRBV24-1,CATSDGLARYNEQFF,TGTGCCACCAGTGATGGACTAGCTAGGTACAATGAGCAGTTCTTC
-,-,TRBJ1-5,TRBV7-9,CASSLAGAQPQHF,TGTGCCAGCAGCTTAGCGGGGGCTCAGCCCCAGCATTTT
TRBD1,-,TRBJ2-3,TRBV7-9,CAGSSSNPGQGTDTQYF,TGTGCCGGCAGCTCTTCGAACCCGGGACAGGGCACAGATACGCAGTATTTT
-,-,TRBJ1-2,TRBV7-2,CASSLVAGFAVYGYTF,TGTGCCAGCAGCTTAGTTGCCGGGTTTGCCGTTTATGGCTACACCTTC
TRBD2,-,TRBJ2-1,TRBV5-4,CASSFGTSGAYNEQFF,TGTGCCAGCAGCTTCGGGACTAGCGGGGCCTACAATGAGCAGTTCTTC
TRBD1,-,TRBJ2-5,TRBV29-1,CSVGQGYNEQYF,TGCAGCGTGGGACAGGGTTACAATGAGCAGTACTTC
-,-,TRBJ2-7,TRBV6-5,CASSYARDGYEQYF,TGTGCCAGCAGTTACGCCCGGGACGGCTACGAGCAGTACTTC
TRBD1,-,TRBJ2-7,TRBV9,CASSASGQGAGEQYF,TGTGCCAGCAGCGCCAGTGGACAGGGGGCGGGCGAGCAGTACTTC